This T cell receptor (beta chain) was documented in a study of T cells in localized non-small cell lung cancer. Notes on the study in general: Uninvolved neighboring lung showed the greatest T cell clonality, exceeding tumor. Appearances in adjacent lung were noted for a median 57 of the top 100 tumor clones.

CDR1 and CDR2 (germline): SGHDT, YYEEEE. V was shortened by 2 bases and J by 2 bases, with 5 bases between the two germline ends. The CDR3 consists of 12 residues. Profiled with immunoSEQ multiplex PCR; TCRdb holds only in-frame clones, not every one. In the table there are roughly 20,000 clones, 85% to 90% of which are singletons. Turning to this clone: Its matching antigen is unknown.

The chain has TRBV5-6 and TRBJ2-7, with no clear D. The source of this sequence is a male donor aged 60 or older with stage I lung adenocarcinoma. Material: peripheral blood, obtained before any cancer treatment. This CDR3 is CASSFATYEQYF. The CDR3 DNA is TGTGCCAGCAGCTTCGCGACCTACGAGCAGTACTTC.